This record concerns one TCR beta chain sequence. In the original processing: Amplification with reference gene primers provided the estimates of nucleated cell counts. TCRdb keeps only in-frame clones here, not all; method: immunoSEQ multiplex PCR. V and J calls and clone size follow that table, whereas D and trimming were derived from the DNA. Among tens of thousands of clones listed, roughly nine tenths were seen once. The data derive from a study of blood T cell repertoires in COVID-19. Study-level information: Whether acute or convalescent, the COVID-19 samples came from the United States, Italy and Spain. PBMCs, B-cell-depleted T cells, or T cells provided the cDNA or gDNA that made up the material.

Germline V gene lookup returns CDR1 SGHDT and CDR2 YYEEEE. The CDR3 loop spans 12 amino acids. The ends were cut back, 4 bases at V and 1 base at J, with 5 bases in the middle. Sequenced sample: peripheral blood. This TCR was recovered from a man older than 75 in a cohort sampled during active COVID-19. The gene calls are TRBV5-6 and TRBJ1-1; no reliable D call. The CDR3 is CASSRQNTEAFF. The DNA for the CDR3 is TGTGCCAGCAGCCGACAGAACACTGAAGCTTTCTTT.